This TCR beta chain was obtained from a study of CD8+CD57+ T cells in acquired aplastic anemia (dated by TCRdb to 2017 to 2018). For context, the study as a whole: On average, sorted CD4+ and CD8+ cells yielded 3.2 ug of extracted DNA, with a range of roughly 0.18 to 30 ug. An average of approximately 10 million reads for CD4+ cells and 11 million to 12 million reads for CD8+ cells was obtained from healthy donor samples.

In the study, sorted CD4+ and CD8+ blood T cells from patients with severe aplastic anemia and from healthy subjects underwent deep sequencing of TCR repertoires. Ficoll-Paque density gradient centrifugation was used to isolate peripheral blood mononuclear cells. Before DNA extraction, CD4+ and CD8+ T cells were sorted by FACS or by magnetic beads. Genomic DNA was used as template for profiling of TCR beta VDJ combinations and CDR3 sequences. An Illumina HiSeq 2000 was used for TCR repertoire sequencing. The authors processed their data as follows. Repertoires were assessed using TRBV/TRBJ rearrangement plots, CDR3 size and DJ length profiles, and Simpson's diversity index. The immunodominant clone was defined as the most abundant DNA sequence in deep sequencing data. CDR3 amino acid sequences were checked for sharing across subjects and were also compared against the VDJdb database and published repertoires. TCRdb itself trimmed the public reads at Q25 with fastp, ran MiXCR and retained productive beta chains. Every entry covers one CDR3 protein and lists the most common genes and DNA from its rows. The V and J calls, along with clone size, are taken from TCRdb and not from the paper's own processing. Within this sample are approximately 65,000 distinct CDR3 sequences, with 50% to 70% of them counted one time only. The ten top clones hold 2% to 2.5% of the sample.

For CDR1 and CDR2, the germline V gene lists SGHAT and FQNNGV. Including the terminal cysteine and phenylalanine, the CDR3 comprises 18 residues. Here the CDR3 DNA is all that survives: 54 bases in frame from base 1. V drops 4 bases and J drops 0 bases, leaving 16 bases in between. Note on this clonotype: Its antigen specificity is not known. Base qualities are not provided; no much larger clone lies one nucleotide away.

Overall study results and their limits: Although 25 to 30 CD8+ CDR3 sequences were shared by patients and controls, these sequences appeared highly expressed in patients and within the immunodominant clones of patients. No significant difference in CD8+ Simpson's diversity was found between patients and healthy controls (P=0.060).

The rearrangement combines TRBV11-2 with TRBJ2-6; no D segment can be confidently identified. The sequence came from a human donor in good health, serving as a control. The specimen sequenced was sorted CD4+, CD8+, or CD8+CD57+ T cells (not recorded which) from PBMCs. The bases are TGTGCCAGCAGCTCACTCGTGACGCTTAGCTCTGGGGCCAACGTCCTGACTTTC. This is translated as CASSSLVTLSSGANVLTF.